This section outlines one T cell receptor (beta chain) sequence together with its context. Its antigen is unidentified. The data stem from a study of CXCR3-negative and CXCR3-positive naive CD8 T cells. General observations from the study: Naive CXCR3-negative and CXCR3-positive cells had similar TRBV-TRBJ usage; memory differed. In both naive subsets diversity was comparably high, whereas memory CD8+ cells showed much lower diversity.

Germline CDR1 MNHNY, CDR2 SVGAGI (reference sequence). This CDR3 has 13 residues. CD45RO-CCR7+CD27+CD95- marked naive CD8+ T cells. TRB cDNA was prepared as libraries by UMI-labeled 5' RACE. Reprocessing the 5' RACE reads, TCRdb reports a single entry for every CDR3 protein and omits DNA. The sample's table shows around 90,000 distinct CDR3 sequences. The receptor was isolated from a human donor in good health. Some clones in this sample may be carry-over from other donors' samples. The J gene is TRBJ2-7, the V gene TRBV6-6; absent DNA, TCRdb's TRBD2 call cannot be checked. The material sequenced was naive CXCR3- CD8+ T cells from blood. This sample's subset: CD45RO-CCR7+CD27+CD95- naive CD8+ T cells lacking CXCR3 (TNR3-). The CDR3 loop is CASSAAIRYEQYF.